The T cell receptor beta chain described here comes from a study of cytomegalovirus exposure and HLA in healthy donors. The CDR3 covers 12 residues. Germline V lookup: CDR1 MDHEN, CDR2 SYDVKM. Researchers ran the PCR with 60 Vbeta and 13 Jbeta primers. Using immunoSEQ multiplex PCR, the repertoire was profiled, and TCRdb retains in-frame clones only, with some absent. Altogether 170,000 or so clones are present, over 70% being singletons, with the ten largest covering 2.9%. The specimen sequenced was PBMCs. The chain carries TRBV28 and TRBJ2-5; no clear D. The DNA end lines up better with TRBJ2-7; the J call may be wrong. The clonotype was recovered from a male donor in good health and CMV-seronegative. CDR3 residues: CASRVQAHEQYF. DNA for the CDR3: TGTGCTTCACGCGTGCAAGCCCACGAGCAGTACTTC.